A selection of T cell receptor beta chains follows, all from one sample in a study of human T cells and chemical hapten exposure. Each CDR3 protein is one row after TCRdb ran MiXCR on the RACE reads. The sample has more than 100,000 distinct CDR3 sequences; approximately 12% are singletons. The sample here was whole blood, taken in connection with sensitization to the hapten diphenylcyclopropenone (DPC). These receptor sequences come from a woman aged 18-35 years with alopecia areata. Some clones in this sample may be carry-over from other donors' samples. The CDR3 runs from the conserved cysteine through the conserved F or W. The order of the fields is clone size, J gene, V gene, D gene, CDR3 protein. A D gene is named only where the DNA matches it firmly. Clone size is not always given. Where it is, it says once, few, many or a class for expanded clones.

few	TRBJ2-7	TRBV7-6	TRBD1	CASSLEGQGNEQYF
NA	TRBJ1-5	TRBV19	NA	CASSQKAVGSHFSNQPQHF
many	TRBJ1-6	TRBV7-3	NA	CASSLLGGRDSPLHF
many	TRBJ2-3	TRBV6-1	NA	CASSRNRIQVGTDTQYF
NA	TRBJ1-4	TRBV5-1	TRBD1	CASSPGGVREKLFF
many	TRBJ1-4	TRBV30	TRBD1	CAWSEGTGGRNEKLFF
NA	TRBJ2-5	TRBV10-3	NA	CAIAGLKGPETQYF
few	TRBJ2-1	TRBV27	NA	CASTMAGASYNEQFF
many	TRBJ1-6	TRBV21-1	NA	CASSKGTGPSYNSPLHF
NA	TRBJ2-7	TRBV2	NA	CASSPYSGEQYF
few	TRBJ2-7	TRBV4-3	NA	CASSQEVGSSYEQYF
many	TRBJ1-6	TRBV6-6	NA	CASSYSFRNSPLHF
many	TRBJ1-6	TRBV4-3	TRBD1	CASSQDSTGGNSPLHF
many	TRBJ1-6	TRBV3-1	TRBD1	CASSPMDRGWASYNSPLHF
NA	TRBJ2-5	TRBV6-2/TRBV6-3	NA	CATLRGAGLVETQYF
few	TRBJ2-1	TRBV7-2	NA	CASSLVVRGAGLNEQFF
few	TRBJ2-1	TRBV4-3	NA	CASSQDWARGYNEQFF